The clone carrying this T cell receptor (beta chain) occurred a few times. The data derive from a study of blood T cells in healthy people across ages. Alongside a J-beta primer mix, a sample-barcoded 5' primer served in a second PCR lasting roughly 7 to 11 cycles. TCRdb passed the 5' RACE reads through MiXCR, listing each CDR3 protein once. The data contain about 400,000 distinct CDR3 sequences, over 45% of them singletons. The clonotype originates from a man aged 60 to 75 in good health. The specimen sequenced was blood.

The CDR3 here is CASSPGQGGGYTF. The CDR3 coding sequence is TGTGCCAGCAGCCCGGGACAGGGAGGAGGCTACACCTTC. V gene TRBV6-5 combines with J gene TRBJ1-2; 9 positions agree with TRBD1. The germline V gene has CDR1 MNHEY and CDR2 SVGAGI. CDR3 size: 13 residues. After removal of 6 bases from V and 8 bases from J, the junction contained 7 bases not matched to a gene.